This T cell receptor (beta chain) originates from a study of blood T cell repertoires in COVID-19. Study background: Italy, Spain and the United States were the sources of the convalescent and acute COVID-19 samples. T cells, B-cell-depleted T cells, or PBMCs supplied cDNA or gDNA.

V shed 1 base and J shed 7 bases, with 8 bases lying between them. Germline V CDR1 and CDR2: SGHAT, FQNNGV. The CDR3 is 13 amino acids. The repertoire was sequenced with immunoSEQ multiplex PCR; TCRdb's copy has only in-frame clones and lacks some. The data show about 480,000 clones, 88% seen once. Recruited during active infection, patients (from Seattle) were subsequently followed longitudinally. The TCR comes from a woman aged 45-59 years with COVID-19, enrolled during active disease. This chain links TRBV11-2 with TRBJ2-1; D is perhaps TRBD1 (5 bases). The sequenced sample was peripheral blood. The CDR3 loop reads CASSLGYRNEQFF. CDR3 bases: TGTGCCAGCAGCTTAGGGTACAGGAATGAGCAGTTCTTC.